These 25 T cell receptor beta chains originate from one sample sequenced in a study of T cells in women clearing cervical HPV infection. TCRdb's copy holds only in-frame clones and misses some; the assay was immunoSEQ multiplex PCR. The repertoire table contains 9,500 to 15,000 clones. The sequencing sample was made of blood buffy coat. The source of these receptors is a woman aged 18 to 75 with a cervical HPV16 infection that either progressed to CIN3+ or cleared (not recorded which).

This CDR3 is CASSLSAVRELFF. Partial CDR3 DNA: TGTGCCAGTAGTCTAAGTGCGGTCCGGGAG. The V gene is TRBV19, the J gene TRBJ2-2; D ambiguous. The read finishes 3 residues shy of the CDR3 end, and the germline J gene is used to complete it. Trimming pared 5 bases from V and 9 bases from J, leaving 13 bases between. CDR3 size: 13 residues. The germline V gene has CDR1 LNHDA and CDR2 SQIVND (reference sequence).

Worth noting for this clone: The read ends 3 residues shy of where the CDR3 ends; the end is completed using the germline J gene. V and J are TRBV6-1 and TRBJ2-7; 7 bases line up with TRBD2. The CDR3 totals 15 residues. Trimming cost V 3 bases and J 0 bases; bases outside gene matches: 5. The germline V gene has CDR1 MNHNS and CDR2 SASEGT. The CDR3 reads CASSEERGSSYEQYF. CDR3 DNA, as far as it was read: TGTGCCAGCAGTGAGGAGCGGGGAAGCTCCTACGAG.

On this clone: The read is 3 residues too short to cover the CDR3 end, so that end is filled in from the germline J gene. The chain links TRBV12-3 or TRBV12-4 to TRBJ1-2, with D perhaps matching TRBD1 (5 bases). The V end was cut by 6 bases, the J end by 6 bases, with 8 bases between. CDR3 size: 11 residues. The CDR3 loop reads CASRPRDGYTF. The part of the CDR3 DNA that was read is TGTGCCAGCAGGCCCAGGGATGGC.

About this clone: The read ends 3 residues shy of where the CDR3 ends; the end is completed using the germline J gene. The V and J genes are TRBV30 and TRBJ1-6; 9 nucleotides align to TRBD1. CDR1 is GTSNPN and CDR2 is SVGIG in the germline V gene (reference sequence). After removal of 7 bases from V and 10 bases from J, the junction contained 14 bases not matched to a gene. The CDR3 contains 15 residues. The CDR3 spells CAFGVGTGMNSPLHF. CDR3 bases read: TGTGCCTTTGGAGTAGGGACAGGGATGAACTCACCC.

As concerns this clone: The read ends 3 residues before the CDR3 terminus; that terminus is restored from the germline J gene. The chain links TRBV5-1 to TRBJ2-1; 10 bases fit TRBD2. V trimming: 4 bases; J trimming: 4 bases; junction bases outside the gene matches: 5. The CDR3 runs to 15 residues. Germline assignment: CDR1 SGHRS and CDR2 YFSETQ. CDR3: CASSISGGSYNEQFF. CDR3 bases read: TGCGCCAGCAGCATTAGCGGGGGGTCGTACAATGAG. Complete variable domain (other parts from reference TRBV5-1 and TRBJ2-1): KAGVTQTPRYLIKTRGQQVTLSCSPISGHRSVSWYQQTPGQGLQFLFEYFSETQRNKGNFPGRFSGRQFSNSRSEMNVSTLELGDSALYLCASSISGGSYNEQFFGPGTRLTVL.

As to this clone: The read terminates 3 residues ahead of where the CDR3 ends, so the germline J gene completes it. The genes are TRBV28 and TRBJ2-5, with D possibly matching TRBD1 (5 bases). The CDR3 is 15 amino acids. V was trimmed by 5 bases and J by 0 bases, leaving 13 bases between them. CDR1 and CDR2 (germline): MDHEN, SYDVKM. The sequenced CDR3 bases are TGTGCCAGCAGTGTACAGGCTCCTAACCAAGAGACC. It translates to CASSVQAPNQET. The full-length CDR3 reads as CASSVQAPNQETQYF.

To note about this clone: The missing CDR3 end, 3 residues past where the read stops, is filled in from the germline J gene. The chain uses TRBV19 and TRBJ1-5; D may be TRBD1 (6 bases). CDR3 length: 14 amino acids. The germline gives CDR1 LNHDA, CDR2 SQIVND (reference sequence). V lost 9 bases to trimming and J lost 0 bases, with 12 bases between them. The CDR3 bases that were read are TGTGCCAGCTATGACAGGTATAGCAATCAGCCC. Its protein is CASYDRYSNQP. The full CDR3 protein reads CASYDRYSNQPQHF.

As for this clone: The read ends 3 residues early relative to the CDR3; the germline J gene fills the gap. The gene calls are TRBV6-1 and TRBJ1-1; the match to TRBD1 covers 9 bases. Germline CDR1 and CDR2: MNHNS and SASEGT. The CDR3 covers 14 residues. Partial CDR3 DNA: TGTGCCAGCAGTGTAGGAAGGGACAGGGCAGAA. Translated: CASSVGRDRAE. The complete CDR3 reads CASSVGRDRAEAFF.

On this clone itself: The read terminates 3 residues ahead of where the CDR3 ends, so the germline J gene completes it. This sequence joins TRBV30 and TRBJ1-1; 8 bases match TRBD1. The CDR3 is made up of 12 amino acids. Germline V gene data show CDR1 as GTSNPN and CDR2 as SVGIG (reference sequence). The CDR3 protein is CAWIGQGMEAFF. CDR3 DNA (partial): TGTGCCTGGATAGGACAGGGAATGGAA.

As concerns this clone: The CDR3 end lies 3 residues beyond the end of the read and is filled in from the germline J gene. The chain links TRBV5-6 to TRBJ2-5, with a tentative D call TRBD1 (5 bases). CDR1 and CDR2 (germline): SGHDT, YYEEEE. V dropped 2 bases and J dropped 0 bases, with 5 bases sitting between them. This CDR3 region has 13 residues. The CDR3 protein is CASSFRDQETQYF. The sequenced CDR3 bases are TGTGCCAGCAGCTTCAGGGACCAAGAGACC.

About this clone itself: The read comes to an end 3 residues before the CDR3 does, leaving the germline J gene to fill in the end. This chain connects TRBV12-3 or TRBV12-4 to TRBJ1-1; D unclear. V was pared by 7 bases and J by 1 base, with 10 bases between. The CDR3 is 13 amino acids. Incomplete CDR3 DNA: TGTGCCAGCACCATGACTAGGAACACTGAA. Its translation: CASTMTRNTE. The entire CDR3 protein is CASTMTRNTEAFF.

In the case of this clone: The read ends 3 residues before the CDR3 terminus; that terminus is restored from the germline J gene. The chain couples TRBV2 to TRBJ2-1; tentative D call: TRBD2 (6 bases). V lost 8 bases and J lost 6, with 17 bases in between. This CDR3 contains 14 residues. Germline CDR1 is SNHLY and CDR2 is FYNNEI. The CDR3 loop is CASGSWGESNEQFF. The CDR3 DNA, read in part, is TGTGCCAGCGGGTCGTGGGGGGAGTCCAATGAG.

This clone is deemed medium-sized by its frequency. The sequenced fragment ends 3 residues before the CDR3 boundary, so the rest is inferred from the germline J gene. The V and J genes are TRBV10-3 and TRBJ2-2; tentatively, D is TRBD1 (5 bases). This CDR3 spans 14 amino acids. Germline CDR1 reads ENHRY; CDR2 reads SYGVKD. V was trimmed by 6 bases and J by 1 base, leaving 9 bases between them. CDR3 region: CAISRGQNTGELFF. The sequenced CDR3 bases are TGTGCCATCAGCCGCGGACAGAACACCGGGGAG.

For this clone: The read ends 3 residues early relative to the CDR3; the germline J gene fills the gap. V gene TRBV5-6 combines with J gene TRBJ1-5; D may be TRBD1 (5 bases). The germline V gene encodes CDR1 SGHDT and CDR2 YYEEEE. Trimming shortened V by 0 bases and J by 4 bases, and 8 bases separated the two germline ends. The CDR3 consists of 14 residues. The covered CDR3 bases are TGTGCCAGCAGCTTGGCCACAGGAAATCAGCCC. Its translation is CASSLATGNQP. The full CDR3 sequence reads CASSLATGNQPQHF.

A note on this clone: The read comes to an end 3 residues before the CDR3 does, leaving the germline J gene to fill in the end. V gene TRBV19 combines with J gene TRBJ1-2; the D gene is possibly TRBD1 (6 bases). The V and J ends lost 3 bases and 5 bases respectively, with 13 bases between them. Germline V gene data show CDR1 as LNHDA and CDR2 as SQIVND (reference sequence). CDR3 length: 14 amino acids. Here the CDR3 reads CASSILGGAYGYTF. Incomplete CDR3 DNA: TGTGCCAGTAGTATCCTAGGGGGGGCGTATGGC.

Remarks on this clone: The read ends 3 residues shy of where the CDR3 ends; the end is completed using the germline J gene. V is TRBV5-6 and J is TRBJ2-3; 10 positions match TRBD2. This CDR3 is built from 15 residues. Germline V gives CDR1 SGHDT, CDR2 YYEEEE. V gave up 2 bases and J gave up 5 bases; unmatched junction bases: 5. The CDR3 sequence is CASSLAGGMIDTQYF. Incomplete CDR3 DNA: TGTGCCAGCAGCTTAGCGGGGGGGATGATAGATACG.

The CDR3 spells CASSLGGGFYGYTF. The sequenced part of the CDR3 DNA is TGTGCCAGCAGCTTGGGCGGCGGTTTCTATGGC. The chain combines TRBV5-4 with TRBJ1-2, with D unresolved. The read halts 3 residues ahead of the CDR3 end, with the missing end drawn from the germline J gene. CDR1 and CDR2 (germline): SGHNT, YYREEE (reference sequence). CDR3 length equals 14 residues. V lost 0 bases and J lost 4, with 10 bases in between.

This clone registers medium-sized by frequency. The read is 3 residues too short to cover the CDR3 end, so that end is filled in from the germline J gene. The rearrangement links TRBV7-2 to TRBJ2-7; no firm D call. This CDR3 spans 13 amino acids. Per the germline V gene, CDR1 is SGHTA and CDR2 is FQGNSA. Between the trimmed V and J ends, which lost 4 bases and 0 bases, there was a span of 7 bases. The chain's CDR3 is CASSSLYSYEQYF. The CDR3 DNA, read in part, is TGTGCCAGCAGCTCCCTTTACTCCTACGAG.

As for this clone: The CDR3 end lies 3 residues beyond the end of the read and is filled in from the germline J gene. The rearrangement uses TRBV7-6 and TRBJ1-1, with D hard to call. In germline, CDR1 is SGHVS, CDR2 FNYEAQ. The CDR3 extends over 12 amino acids. The CDR3: CASSPTSQLAFF. The covered CDR3 bases are TGTGCCAGCAGCCCCACCTCACAGTTA.

Regarding this clone: The CDR3 goes on 3 residues after the read ends, and that part is filled in from the germline J gene. This sequence joins TRBV5-4 and TRBJ2-3; 10 bases agree with TRBD1. Germline-derived CDR1 and CDR2 are SGHNT and YYREEE (reference sequence). J gave up 5 bases and V 4 bases, and 7 bases lay outside the gene matches. This CDR3 comprises 15 residues. The CDR3 DNA, read in part, is TGTGCCAGCAGCCATGACAGGGGGCAGAGAGATACG. This codes for CASSHDRGQRDT. The entire CDR3 reads CASSHDRGQRDTQYF.

On this clone itself: Read coverage stops 3 residues before the CDR3 terminus; the germline J gene supplies the remainder. The rearrangement joins TRBV6-1 to TRBJ1-5; D unresolved. This CDR3 contains 15 residues. The V end lost 8 bases, the J end lost 2 bases, and 16 bases lay between the germline ends. CDR1 is MNHNS and CDR2 is SASEGT in the germline V gene. The CDR3 DNA, read in part, is TGTGCCAGCCGTGCCGCCGCCGTAGGCAATCAGCCC. This translates into CASRAAAVGNQP. The complete CDR3 reads CASRAAAVGNQPQHF.

With respect to this clone: Coverage ceases 3 residues before the CDR3 finishes, and the germline J gene fills in the end. The chain recombines TRBV14 with TRBJ2-3; 8 bases fit TRBD2. Unmatched junction bases numbered 4, after V lost 4 bases and J lost 4 bases. The CDR3 is 14 amino acids. Germline CDR1 and CDR2: SGHDN and FVKESK. The CDR3 reads CASSPGLAADTQYF. The CDR3 DNA, read in part, is TGTGCCAGCAGCCCTGGACTAGCCGCAGATACG. Full variable domain (rest looked up from reference TRBV14 and TRBJ2-3): EAGVTQFPSHSVIEKGQTVTLRCDPISGHDNLYWYRRVMGKEIKFLLHFVKESKQDESGMPNNRFLAERTGGTYSTLKVQPAELEDSGVYFCASSPGLAADTQYFGPGTRLTVL.

On this clone itself: Coverage ceases 3 residues before the CDR3 finishes, and the germline J gene fills in the end. This chain uses TRBV20-1 with TRBJ2-1; D might be TRBD2 (5 bases). This CDR3 has 12 residues. V lost 7 bases, J lost 7 bases, and 14 bases lay in between. From germline, CDR1 is DFQATT and CDR2 SNEGSKA (reference sequence). Partial CDR3 DNA: TGCAGTGGAATCGAGCGGTTGAATGAG. Protein sequence: CSGIERLNE. The CDR3 in full is CSGIERLNEQFF.

As regards this clone: Read sequence stops 3 residues before the CDR3 end, and the germline J gene provides the missing end. The J gene is TRBJ2-5, the V gene TRBV2; no clear D. The CDR3 extends over 12 amino acids. The germline V and J ends were trimmed by 6 bases and 3 bases, with 8 bases remaining between them. Germline CDR1 is SNHLY and CDR2 is FYNNEI. CDR3 DNA, as far as it was read: TGTGCCAGCAGCCTATTAGAAGAGACC. Its translation: CASSLLEET. In full, the CDR3 is CASSLLEETQYF.

Of note for this clone: Sequencing ends 3 residues short of the CDR3 end; the germline J gene provides the rest. J is TRBJ2-5 and V is TRBV20-1; D might be TRBD1 (6 bases). V gave up 4 bases and J gave up 1 base, with 16 bases separating them. Per the germline V gene, CDR1 is DFQATT and CDR2 is SNEGSKA (reference sequence). The CDR3 length is 15 residues. The CDR3 bases that were read are TGCAGTGCTATTCCAAACCAGGGGTCCCAAGAGACC. Amino acids: CSAIPNQGSQET. The whole CDR3 sequence reads CSAIPNQGSQETQYF.